This TCR beta chain was observed in a study of beta chain features in type 1 diabetes. This CDR3 comprises 14 residues. The germline gives CDR1 SGHAT, CDR2 FQNNGV. Trimming stripped 5 bases from V and 12 bases from J, with 17 bases between. Whole-study results and caveats: Moderate yet significant TCRB CDR3 shortening was seen in Type 1 diabetes patients in all four CD4+ subsets.

The entirety of the isolated RNA underwent reverse transcription, so expressed TCRB transcripts were sequenced. The protocol was immunoSEQ multiplex PCR, while the TCRdb copy is restricted to in-frame clones and leaves out a portion. Counted here are hundreds of thousands of clones, about 14% occurring once; the ten biggest clones make up around 0.04%. This clone has only a few counts. Its antigen is as yet unknown. CD4+ naive, central memory, regulatory and stem cell-like memory subsets were isolated by sorting on CD45RO/CCR7/CD25/CD127/CD95/CD27. The rearrangement joins TRBV11-2 to TRBJ2-6; D is ambiguous. The TCR sequence derives from a man aged 18 to 29 with type 1 diabetes. Specimen: naive CD4+ T cells from blood. CDR3 nucleotides: TGTGCCAGCAGCCCCGGTTATGTTTCAGGCGTCCTGACTTTC. Its protein is CASSPGYVSGVLTF.